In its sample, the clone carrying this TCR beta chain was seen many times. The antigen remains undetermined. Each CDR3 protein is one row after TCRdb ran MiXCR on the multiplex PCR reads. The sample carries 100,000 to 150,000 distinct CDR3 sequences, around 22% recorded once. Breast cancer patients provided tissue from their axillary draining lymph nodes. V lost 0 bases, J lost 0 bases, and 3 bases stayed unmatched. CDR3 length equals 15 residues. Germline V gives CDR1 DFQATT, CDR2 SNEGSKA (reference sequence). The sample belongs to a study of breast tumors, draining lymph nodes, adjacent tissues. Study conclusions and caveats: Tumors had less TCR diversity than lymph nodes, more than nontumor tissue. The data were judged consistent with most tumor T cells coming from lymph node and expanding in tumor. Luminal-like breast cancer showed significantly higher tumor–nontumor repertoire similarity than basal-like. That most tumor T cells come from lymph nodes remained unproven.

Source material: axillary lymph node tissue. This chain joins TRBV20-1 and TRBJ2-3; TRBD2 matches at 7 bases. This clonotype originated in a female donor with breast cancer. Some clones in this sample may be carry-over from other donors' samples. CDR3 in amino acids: CSARDSGPSTDTQYF. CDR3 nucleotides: TGCAGTGCTAGAGATAGCGGGCCTAGCACAGATACGCAGTATTTT.